One and the same sample provided the 22 T cell receptor beta chains below, sequenced in a study of shared clonotypes between healthy human individuals. Method: immunoSEQ multiplex PCR; TCRdb's copy keeps in-frame clones and lacks some. The table records around 1.9 million clones, over 85% of them present only once. Naive CD8 cells, CD45RO-negative and positively selected for CCR7, excluded terminally differentiated effector memory CD45RA+ cells. The sequenced sample was naive CD8+ T cells from PBMCs. All receptors come from a man between 18 and 29 years old in good health. Some clones in this sample may be carry-over from other donors' samples.

The rearrangement joins TRBV27 to TRBJ2-1, with D possibly matching TRBD2 (6 bases). CDR3 length: 15 amino acids. The germline V gene has CDR1 MNHEY and CDR2 SMNVEV (reference sequence). V lost 6 bases and J 7 bases, leaving 19 bases between the germline ends. Written as DNA, the CDR3 is TGTGCCAGCAGCGTTCGGCGGGATCTGGTGAATGAGCAGTTCTTC. Encoded protein: CASSVRRDLVNEQFF.

On this clone: Relative to the germline gene, one junction end is altered; a read error may explain this. The chain employs TRBV13 and TRBJ2-2, with TRBD1 identical over 10 bases. The CDR3 consists of 16 residues. Germline V gene data show CDR1 as PRHDT and CDR2 as FYEKMQ (reference sequence). CDR3 nucleotide sequence: TGTGCCAGCAGCCTAGGTCCCGGGACAGGGGACGGGGAGCTGTTTTTT. This encodes CASSLGPGTGDGELFF.

The V gene is TRBV5-6, the J gene TRBJ2-1; D ambiguous. There are 15 residues in the CDR3. CDR1 and CDR2 from the germline V gene are SGHDT and YYEEEE. Trimming removed 1 base from V and 3 bases from J, with 11 bases in between. The DNA for the CDR3 is TGTGCCAGCAGCTTGTGGCTACTTAACTACAATGAGCAGTTCTTC. Its translation is CASSLWLLNYNEQFF. The full variable domain, rest sourced from reference TRBV5-6 and TRBJ2-1, is DAGVTQSPTHLIKTRGQQVTLRCSPKSGHDTVSWYQQALGQGPQFIFQYYEEEERQRGNFPDRFSGHQFPNYSSELNVNALLLGDSALYLCASSLWLLNYNEQFFGPGTRLTVL.

The V and J genes are TRBV28 and TRBJ2-7; D may match TRBD1 or TRBD2 (5 bases each). The CDR3 extends over 14 amino acids. Germline loops: CDR1 MDHEN, CDR2 SYDVKM. Trimming stripped 6 bases from V and 2 bases from J, with 14 bases between. As DNA, the CDR3 is TGTGCCAGCAGCTTCTTAGGGGAGCCCTACGAGCAGTACTTC. Protein product: CASSFLGEPYEQYF.

The chain is built from TRBV7-6 and TRBJ1-1; D gene unclear. Looked up from germline, CDR1 is SGHVS and CDR2 is FNYEAQ. The CDR3 consists of 13 residues. The V end lost 5 bases, the J end lost 1 base, and 8 bases lay between the germline ends. For the CDR3, the DNA is TGTGCCAGCAGCCCATGGGCGAACACTGAAGCTTTCTTT. It codes for CASSPWANTEAFF.

V usage is TRBV7-9 and J usage is TRBJ2-3, with 12 bases matching TRBD2. The V segment lost 1 base and the J segment 5 bases; nucleotides outside the gene matches: 10. CDR1 is SEHNR, CDR2 FQNEAQ, per germline (reference sequence). This CDR3 contains 18 residues. The chain's CDR3 is CASSLVRRLAGEVDTQYF. The CDR3 DNA sequence: TGTGCCAGCAGCTTAGTCCGGCGACTAGCGGGAGAGGTAGATACGCAGTATTTT.

The CDR3 sequence: CASSVGAVYNEQFF. The CDR3 coding sequence is TGTGCCAGCAGCGTAGGGGCCGTATACAATGAGCAGTTCTTC. The chain couples TRBV9 to TRBJ2-1; no definite D call. This CDR3 comprises 14 residues. Germline V gives CDR1 SGDLS, CDR2 YYNGEE. V shed 0 bases and J shed 4 bases, with 8 bases lying between them. The whole variable domain, remainder taken from reference TRBV9 and TRBJ2-1, is DSGVTQTPKHLITATGQRVTLRCSPRSGDLSVYWYQQSLDQGLQFLIQYYNGEERAKGNILERFSAQQFPDLHSELNLSSLELGDSALYFCASSVGAVYNEQFFGPGTRLTVL.

This chain joins TRBV6-6 and TRBJ1-2, with D perhaps matching TRBD1 (5 bases). The CDR3 has 13 residues. Germline CDR1 MNHNY, CDR2 SVGAGI (reference sequence). Between the trimmed V and J ends, which lost 2 bases and 3 bases, there was a span of 7 bases. In nucleotides, the CDR3 is TGTGCCAGCAGTTACCAGACAGACTATGGCTACACCTTC. It specifies CASSYQTDYGYTF.

This chain joins TRBV28 and TRBJ2-7, with TRBD1 matching 9 bases. In germline, CDR1 is MDHEN, CDR2 SYDVKM. After removal of 1 base from V and 6 bases from J, the junction contained 10 bases not matched to a gene. CDR3 length: 16 amino acids. CDR3 in amino acids: CASSLYGGTGQGEQYF. As DNA, the CDR3 is TGTGCCAGCAGTTTATACGGGGGGACAGGGCAGGGCGAGCAGTACTTC.

The chain recombines TRBV19 with TRBJ1-1; TRBD1 aligns across 7 bases. J was trimmed by 4 bases and V by 7 bases; bases with no gene match: 6. The CDR3 is 13 amino acids. CDR1 and CDR2 from the germline V gene are LNHDA and SQIVND (reference sequence). The DNA of the CDR3 is TGTGCCAGTACCATTAACAGGGGCACTGAAGCTTTCTTT. Protein: CASTINRGTEAFF. Complete variable domain (other parts from reference TRBV19 and TRBJ1-1): DGGITQSPKYLFRKEGQNVTLSCEQNLNHDAMYWYRQDPGQGLRLIYYSQIVNDFQKGDIAEGYSVSREKKESFPLTVTSAQKNPTAFYLCASTINRGTEAFFGQGTRLTVV.

This clone appeared once. J is TRBJ2-7 and V is TRBV28; D call uncertain. The CDR3 has 11 residues. Germline V gives CDR1 MDHEN, CDR2 SYDVKM. The V and J ends lost 3 bases and 5 bases respectively, with 5 bases between them. CDR3 region: CASSLVDEQYF. CDR3 nucleotides: TGTGCCAGCAGTTTGGTAGACGAGCAGTACTTC.

The genes are TRBV4-3 and TRBJ1-6, with D unresolved. CDR3 length: 18 residues. Between the trimmed V and J ends, which lost 2 bases and 4 bases, there was a span of 18 bases. Germline values: CDR1 LGHNA, CDR2 YSLEER. This CDR3 is CASSQKDGGDSYNSPLHF. The CDR3, as DNA: TGCGCCAGCAGCCAAAAAGATGGCGGGGATTCATATAATTCACCCCTCCACTTT.

The chain combines TRBV7-9 with TRBJ2-7; no firm D call. The germline V gene encodes CDR1 SEHNR and CDR2 FQNEAQ (reference sequence). The CDR3 length is 13 residues. V was pared by 6 bases and J by 1 base, with 10 bases between. CDR3 coding DNA: TGTGCCAGCAGGTCCCAACGGTCCTACGAGCAGTACTTC. Protein sequence: CASRSQRSYEQYF.

This clone has only one observation. V is TRBV13 and J is TRBJ2-1; weak D call: TRBD2 (6 bases). Between the trimmed V and J ends, which lost 5 bases and 2 bases, there was a span of 13 bases. Germline values: CDR1 PRHDT, CDR2 FYEKMQ (reference sequence). This CDR3 has 15 residues. CDR3 DNA: TGTGCCAGCAGCCCCTCTAGCGTAACCTACAATGAGCAGTTCTTC. Residues: CASSPSSVTYNEQFF.

The chain is built from TRBV28 and TRBJ1-4; D call uncertain. This CDR3 has 13 residues. V dropped 7 bases and J dropped 5 bases, with 11 bases sitting between them. CDR1 is MDHEN, CDR2 SYDVKM, per germline. The CDR3 DNA sequence: TGTGCCAGCACGACCTGGATAAATGAAAAACTGTTTTTT. It yields the protein CASTTWINEKLFF.

The chain couples TRBV19 to TRBJ2-1; 7 bases are a match to TRBD1. V lost 4 bases, J lost 5 bases, and 5 bases stayed unmatched. Germline loops: CDR1 LNHDA, CDR2 SQIVND (reference sequence). The CDR3 runs to 14 residues. The CDR3 here is CASSTWDRDNEQFF. The CDR3 DNA reads TGTGCCAGTAGTACCTGGGACAGAGACAATGAGCAGTTCTTC.

The rearrangement links TRBV5-1 to TRBJ2-7; 15 bases map to TRBD2. Germline CDR1 SGHRS, CDR2 YFSETQ. The V and J ends lost 4 bases and 1 base, in that order; junction bases with no gene match: 3. The CDR3 spans 16 residues. Written as DNA, the CDR3 is TGCGCCAGCAGCCAAGGGACTAGCGGGAGGTCCTACGAGCAGTACTTC. Translation gives CASSQGTSGRSYEQYF. Full variable domain (remainder filled in from reference TRBV5-1 and TRBJ2-7): KAGVTQTPRYLIKTRGQQVTLSCSPISGHRSVSWYQQTPGQGLQFLFEYFSETQRNKGNFPGRFSGRQFSNSRSEMNVSTLELGDSALYLCASSQGTSGRSYEQYFGPGTRLTVT.

This clone was counted once. The CDR3 sequence is CASSASGRRSTRLDTQYF. Here the CDR3 DNA reads TGTGCCAGCAGTGCTAGCGGGAGAAGGTCCACTCGCTTAGATACGCAGTATTTT. The chain combines TRBV27 with TRBJ2-3; 10 nucleotides line up with TRBD2. The CDR3 is made up of 18 amino acids. Germline V lookup: CDR1 MNHEY, CDR2 SMNVEV (reference sequence). V was pared by 5 bases and J by 5 bases, with 16 bases of the junction left unmatched.

The rearrangement links TRBV5-1 to TRBJ2-1, with 10 positions matching TRBD2. Germline loops: CDR1 SGHRS, CDR2 YFSETQ. The CDR3 sequence is 21 residues long. The ends lost 3 bases at V and 6 bases at J; junction bases unmatched: 24. Here the CDR3 reads CASSSPGLASHLFTTPNEQFF. In nucleotides, the CDR3 is TGCGCCAGCAGCTCACCGGGACTAGCGTCTCACCTCTTTACAACCCCCAATGAGCAGTTCTTC.

This chain joins TRBV7-9 and TRBJ1-2; 7 nucleotides match TRBD1. The junction had 5 bases not matched to a gene; V was cut back by 3 bases and J by 7 bases. CDR1 and CDR2 (germline): SEHNR, FQNEAQ (reference sequence). CDR3 length: 13 amino acids. The CDR3 region has the DNA TGTGCCAGCAGCTTCCGGGACAGATCTGGCTACACCTTC. Its translation is CASSFRDRSGYTF.

As for this clone: The sample holds other DNA sequences that translate to the same CDR3. The J gene is TRBJ2-7, the V gene TRBV29-1, with 7 bases that match TRBD1. This CDR3 is built from 12 residues. Trimming at V came to 4 bases and at J to 3 bases, leaving 3 bases not matched to a gene. The germline gives CDR1 SQVTM, CDR2 ANQGSEA. CDR3 in DNA: TGCAGCGTTGTACAGGGGAACTACGAGCAGTACTTC. Its translation: CSVVQGNYEQYF.

The gene calls are TRBV2 and TRBJ2-7; D is unresolved. The CDR3 runs to 13 residues. V lost 6 bases to trimming and J lost 3 bases, with 12 bases between them. CDR1 is SNHLY and CDR2 is FYNNEI in the germline V gene. The CDR3 DNA sequence: TGTGCCAGCAGAAAGCGAGGCAGCTACGAGCAGTACTTC. It yields the protein CASRKRGSYEQYF.